The 6 T cell receptor beta chains below all came from one sample that was sequenced in a study of shared T cell receptors in the human thymus. Clones were sequenced by immunoSEQ multiplex PCR, and TCRdb holds only the in-frame ones, with some missing. The data hold hundreds of thousands of clones, with about 95% observed a single time. The sample comprised thymocytes. These receptors all come from a human donor.

Comment on this clone: One junction end does not reproduce the germline sequence, and a read error may be involved. The V call is TRBV7-7, the J call TRBJ2-1, with unresolved D. The CDR3 spans 15 residues. Germline CDR1 SSHAT, CDR2 FNYEAQ (reference sequence). Here the CDR3 reads CASSLRVSIFDEQFF. CDR3 bases: TGTGCTAGCAGCCTCCGGGTATCGATCTTCGATGAGCAGTTCTTC.

V and J are TRBV27 and TRBJ2-1; the match to TRBD2 covers 12 bases. V dropped 7 bases and J dropped 8; count of bases not matched to a gene: 12. CDR3 length equals 16 residues. Looked up from germline, CDR1 is MNHEY and CDR2 is SMNVEV (reference sequence). The CDR3, as DNA: TGTGCCAGCACCCCCCCGGGACTAGCGGGTACCTATGAGCAGTTCTTC. It specifies CASTPPGLAGTYEQFF.

The chain combines TRBV7-5 with TRBJ1-5. TRBV7-5 is noted as a pseudogene. There are 14 residues in the CDR3. Written as DNA, the CDR3 is TGTGCCAGAAGCTCCGGGGCCCTCAATCAGCCCCAGCATTTT. Protein: CARSSGALNQPQHF.

The chain has TRBV28 and TRBJ1-3; D unresolved. Trimming shortened V by 3 bases and J by 4 bases, and 4 bases separated the two germline ends. This CDR3 is 12 amino acids long. Germline V gene lookup returns CDR1 MDHEN and CDR2 SYDVKM. CDR3 nucleotide sequence: TGTGCCAGCAGTTTGGGGGGAAACACCATATATTTT. Residues: CASSLGGNTIYF.

This chain connects TRBV5-6 to TRBJ2-1; no clear D. Germline assignment: CDR1 SGHDT and CDR2 YYEEEE. This CDR3 has 15 amino acids. V was shortened by 1 base and J by 4 bases, with 12 bases between the two germline ends. DNA for the CDR3: TGTGCCAGCAGCTTGTGGGAAGGTGGATACAATGAGCAGTTCTTC. Protein product: CASSLWEGGYNEQFF.

This chain uses TRBV28 with TRBJ1-2; possible D gene TRBD1, 6 bases. This CDR3 spans 16 amino acids. CDR1 MDHEN and CDR2 SYDVKM come from the germline V gene. With 5 bases removed from V and 1 base from J, the gap between germline ends came to 17 bases. The CDR3 sequence is CASSPYRVVVNYGYTF. The CDR3 nucleotides read TGTGCCAGCAGTCCCTACAGGGTCGTGGTTAACTATGGCTACACCTTC.